This T cell receptor (beta chain) was sequenced during a study of cytomegalovirus exposure and HLA in healthy donors. General study results and limits: TCR beta sequences reportedly predicted most subjects' HLA-A and HLA-B alleles accurately. Previous analysis showed most TCR beta V segments were productive about 87% or about 30% of the time.

Use of 60 Vbeta and 13 Jbeta primers characterized the PCR. Data came from immunoSEQ multiplex PCR; TCRdb stores just in-frame clones and leaves some out. This sample carries more than 85,000 clones, under 85% of them seen once, and the ten largest clones take roughly 8.2%. With V trimmed by 0 bases and J by 3 bases, 5 bases remained unmatched. The CDR3 covers 15 residues. Looked up from germline, CDR1 is SGDLS and CDR2 is YYNGEE. Remarks on this clone: Its antigen is as yet unknown.

The chain joins TRBV9 to TRBJ2-7; 8 nucleotides line up with TRBD1. This sequence originates from a woman between 45 and 65 years old in good health and CMV-seropositive. The sequenced material came from PBMCs. This CDR3 is CASSVGPDRVYEQYF. For the CDR3, the DNA is TGTGCCAGCAGCGTAGGACCGGACAGGGTCTACGAGCAGTACTTC.